These 20 T cell receptor beta chains were sequenced from one sample in a study of T cells in Graves' hyperthyroidism and ophthalmopathy. Amplification targeted TCR beta CDR3 regions from RNA transcripts. First-round RT-PCR with HTBI primers amplified the TCR CDR3 region. Using its own MiXCR run on the multiplex PCR reads, TCRdb lists one record per CDR3 protein. The repertoire has hundreds of thousands of distinct CDR3 sequences, about 15% of them found once; the top ten carry approximately 13%. The sample consisted of blood. The receptor set was obtained from a man aged 18 to 29 with Graves' ophthalmopathy.

This clonotype was seen many times. V is TRBV3-1 and J is TRBJ1-5; TRBD1 might be the D (5 bases). V lost 4 bases, J lost 1 base, and 11 bases lay in between. The V gene's germline CDR1 is LGHDT and CDR2 YNNKEL (reference sequence). This CDR3 is built from 15 residues. The CDR3 coding sequence is TGTGCCAGCAGCCCAGGCGGGGGGAGCAATCAGCCCCAGCATTTT. This codes for CASSPGGGSNQPQHF.

This clonotype was seen repeatedly, ten times or more. This chain joins TRBV7-8 and TRBJ2-7, with 12 positions matching TRBD2. CDR1 is SGHVS and CDR2 is FQNEAQ in the germline V gene. The CDR3 covers 16 residues. The trim removed 1 base at V and 2 bases at J, leaving 3 bases unmatched. The CDR3 region is CASSLVTSGRAYEQYF. CDR3 nucleotides: TGTGCCAGCAGCTTAGTGACTAGCGGGAGAGCCTACGAGCAGTACTTC.

This clonotype has more than one count but fewer than ten. The chain recombines TRBV5-1 with TRBJ1-6; the D is unclear. Germline CDR1 is SGHRS and CDR2 is YFSETQ. CDR3 size: 13 residues. Trimming left V 3 bases short and J 6 bases short, with 7 bases between. The CDR3 DNA follows: TGCGCCAGCAGCTCCGAAACTAATTCACCCCTCCACTTT. As protein: CASSSETNSPLHF.

This clonotype has a count of ten or more. The chain employs TRBV4-2 and TRBJ1-2; D is uncertain. Germline-derived CDR1 and CDR2 are LGHNA and YNFKEQ. V lost 0 bases to trimming and J lost 7 bases, with 6 bases between them. This CDR3 is built from 12 residues. CDR3 in amino acids: CASSQEAVGYTF. In DNA, the CDR3 is TGTGCCAGCAGCCAAGAGGCGGTTGGCTACACCTTC.

The table lists this clonotype with many counts. The chain uses TRBV6-1 and TRBJ1-6; D ambiguous. This CDR3 has 15 amino acids. V was cut by 1 base and J by 6 bases, with 10 bases left in between. Germline CDR1 is MNHNS and CDR2 is SASEGT. The chain's CDR3 is CASSEGPFFNSPLHF. The CDR3 coding sequence is TGTGCCAGCAGTGAAGGGCCATTCTTTAATTCACCCCTCCACTTT.

In this sample, this clonotype turned up many times. The rearrangement links TRBV4-2 to TRBJ2-3, with D possibly TRBD2 on 5 matching bases. The germline V gene encodes CDR1 LGHNA and CDR2 YNFKEQ. CDR3 length equals 17 residues. The V gene lost 1 base and the J gene lost 0 bases, with 14 bases spanning the gap. As DNA, the CDR3 is TGTGCCAGCAGCCAAGGGGTTGAGGCGGGCAGCACAGATACGCAGTATTTT. It translates to CASSQGVEAGSTDTQYF.

This clonotype was seen ten or more times. The J gene is TRBJ2-1, the V gene TRBV20-1; 10 bases are shared with TRBD2. Germline CDR1 reads DFQATT; CDR2 reads SNEGSKA (reference sequence). Germline trimming cut 0 bases from V and 7 bases from J; bases unmatched to any gene: 6. CDR3 length: 15 amino acids. This chain's CDR3 is CSARDPAGGVNEQFF. The CDR3 DNA reads as TGCAGTGCTAGAGATCCAGCGGGGGGGGTAAATGAGCAGTTCTTC.

This clonotype was seen ten or more times. The chain uses TRBV6-2 or TRBV6-3 and TRBJ2-7; 9 bases agree with TRBD2. Per the germline V gene, CDR1 is MNHEY and CDR2 is SVGEGT. V gave up 7 bases and J gave up 7 bases; unmatched junction bases: 14. The CDR3 sequence is 15 residues long. CDR3 sequence: CASTRGGLAVREQYF. The CDR3 DNA reads TGTGCCAGCACCCGAGGGGGACTAGCCGTGAGGGAGCAGTACTTC.

In its sample, this clonotype was seen many times. The rearrangement joins TRBV6-1 to TRBJ1-1; D gene uncertain. CDR1 is MNHNS and CDR2 is SASEGT in the germline V gene. V was clipped by 2 bases and J by 0 bases, with 7 bases between them. The CDR3 covers 14 residues. The CDR3 nucleotides are TGTGCCAGCAGTGAACAGCCCATGAACACTGAAGCTTTCTTT. Protein product: CASSEQPMNTEAFF.

This clonotype was counted only a few times. The CDR3 DNA is TGTGCTAGTGGTTTGGTAAGCCCCCACGAAGAGACCCAGTACTTC. Translated: CASGLVSPHEETQYF. The chain recombines TRBV12-5 with TRBJ2-5; the D is unclear. The V gene lost 0 bases and the J gene lost 3 bases, with 11 bases spanning the gap. In germline, CDR1 is LGHNT, CDR2 FRNRAP. The CDR3 is made up of 15 amino acids.

This clonotype was seen only a few times. The CDR3 loop is CASSLALAGGKFYNEQFF. In DNA, the CDR3 is TGTGCCAGCAGTCTCGCTCTAGCGGGAGGAAAATTTTACAATGAGCAGTTCTTC. The gene calls are TRBV27 and TRBJ2-1, with 11 bases identical to TRBD2. The CDR3 has 18 amino acids. Germline CDR1 reads MNHEY; CDR2 reads SMNVEV (reference sequence). V dropped 5 bases and J dropped 4; count of bases not matched to a gene: 13.

This clonotype was detected only a few times. This chain uses TRBV27 with TRBJ2-2, with D tentatively TRBD1 or TRBD2 (7 bases each). The CDR3 runs 16 residues. Trimming left V 1 base short and J 6 bases short, with 15 bases between. Germline V CDR1 and CDR2: MNHEY, SMNVEV (reference sequence). The CDR3 DNA reads as TGTGCCAGCAGTTTATTGGGAGGGGGCTGGGCCGGGGAGCTGTTTTTT. Its protein product is CASSLLGGGWAGELFF.

Turning to this clonotype: Being one base from a much bigger clone, this may be a read error. The chain couples TRBV9 to TRBJ2-5; D is unclear. The CDR3 runs 13 residues. Trimming took off 3 bases at V and 5 bases at J, with 11 bases between the two ends. CDR1 SGDLS and CDR2 YYNGEE come from the germline V gene. CDR3 coding DNA: TGTGCCAGCAGCGGCCCGCTTGACGAGACCCAGTACTTC. Translated: CASSGPLDETQYF.

With regard to this clonotype: It may be a read error: a sequence one base away is much more abundant. The chain couples TRBV5-1 to TRBJ2-1; the D gene is possibly TRBD1 (6 bases). Germline V gene sequence: CDR1 SGHRS, CDR2 YFSETQ. The CDR3 sequence is 15 residues long. The germline V and J ends were trimmed by 4 bases and 7 bases, with 18 bases remaining between them. The CDR3 reads CASSPSAGTKNEQFF. For the CDR3, the DNA is TGCGCCAGCAGCCCGAGTGCCGGGACAAAGAATGAGCAGTTCTTC.

This clonotype showed up many times. The chain joins TRBV12-3 or TRBV12-4 to TRBJ2-3, with unresolved D. The germline V and J ends were trimmed by 2 bases and 2 bases, with 5 bases remaining between them. The CDR3 runs 13 residues. Written as DNA, the CDR3 is TGTGCCAGCAGTTTAATGGCCACAGATACGCAGTATTTT. It yields the protein CASSLMATDTQYF.

The CDR3 DNA is TGTGCCAGCAGTTACTCGATTCCAGGATCACCCCTCCACTTT. It encodes CASSYSIPGSPLHF. The V and J genes are TRBV6-5 and TRBJ1-6, with D hard to call. Trimming took 0 bases from V and 10 from J, leaving 10 bases between them. Germline assignment: CDR1 MNHEY and CDR2 SVGAGI. This CDR3 region has 14 residues.

The table lists this clonotype with a few counts. The chain combines TRBV7-2 with TRBJ2-6; TRBD1 is a possible D gene (5 bases). There are 18 residues in the CDR3. In germline, CDR1 is SGHTA, CDR2 FQGNSA. Deletions cut 0 bases from V and 0 bases from J, with 12 bases between. Written as DNA, the CDR3 is TGTGCCAGCAGCTTAGCTGTTGCAGGGAACTCTGGGGCCAACGTCCTGACTTTC. Its translation is CASSLAVAGNSGANVLTF.

The V call is TRBV5-1, the J call TRBJ2-7; tentative D call: TRBD2 (5 bases). This CDR3 is 14 amino acids long. Per germline, CDR1 SGHRS and CDR2 YFSETQ. V dropped 4 bases and J dropped 7 bases, with 18 bases sitting between them. CDR3 DNA: TGCGCCAGCAGCAGGACGGAGGCTTCGGGGGAGCAGTACTTC. Amino acid sequence: CASSRTEASGEQYF.

This clonotype appeared a few times. The chain carries TRBV24-1 and TRBJ2-3; 7 positions match TRBD2. This CDR3 spans 15 amino acids. Germline CDR1 and CDR2: KGHDR and SFDVKD. V lost 1 base and J lost 3; bases outside the gene matches: 3. CDR3 nucleotides: TGTGCCACCAGTGATTTAGCGGGAAGGACAGATACGCAGTATTTT. Translated: CATSDLAGRTDTQYF.

This clonotype appeared many times. This rearrangement joins TRBV7-3 to TRBJ1-1; no reliable D call. The germline gives CDR1 SGHTA, CDR2 FQGTGA. The CDR3 is made up of 12 amino acids. V was pared by 5 bases and J by 10 bases, with 14 bases between. Here the CDR3 DNA reads TGTGCCAGCAGCCCCTCGGGAGGGATAGCTTTCTTT. Encoded protein: CASSPSGGIAFF.